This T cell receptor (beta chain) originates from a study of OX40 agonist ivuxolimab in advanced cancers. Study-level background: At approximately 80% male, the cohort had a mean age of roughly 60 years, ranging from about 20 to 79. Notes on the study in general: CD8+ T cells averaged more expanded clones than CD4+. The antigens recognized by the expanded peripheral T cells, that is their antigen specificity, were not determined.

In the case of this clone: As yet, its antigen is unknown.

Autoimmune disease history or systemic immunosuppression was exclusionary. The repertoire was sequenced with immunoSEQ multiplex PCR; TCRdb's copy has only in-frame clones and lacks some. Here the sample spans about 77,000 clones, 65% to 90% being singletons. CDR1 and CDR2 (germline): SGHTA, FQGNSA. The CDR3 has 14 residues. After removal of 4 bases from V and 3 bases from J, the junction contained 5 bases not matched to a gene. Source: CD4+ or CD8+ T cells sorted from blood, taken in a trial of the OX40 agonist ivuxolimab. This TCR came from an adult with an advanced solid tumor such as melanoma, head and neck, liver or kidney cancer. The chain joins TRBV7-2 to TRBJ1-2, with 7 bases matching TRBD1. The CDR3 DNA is TGTGCCAGCAGCTCTACCGGGACAGACTATGGCTACACCTTC. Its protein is CASSSTGTDYGYTF. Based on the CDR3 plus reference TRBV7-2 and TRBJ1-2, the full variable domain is GAGVSQSPSNKVTEKGKDVELRCDPISGHTALYWYRQSLGQGLEFLIYFQGNSAPDKSGLPSDRFSAERTGGSVSTLTIQRTQQEDSAVYLCASSSTGTDYGYTFGSGTRLTVV.